This TCR beta chain is drawn from a study of T-cell reconstitution after alpha-beta-depleted transplantation in children. The study, taken as a whole, reports: Reportedly, only several hundred clones from non-depleted graft cells drove alpha-beta T-cell counts at about two months. Hyperexpanded clones declined; after one year, newly produced T cells mostly supplied diversity. Elevated TCRbeta diversity at day 60 was traced, in some patients, to surviving recipient T cells and thymic progenitors.

TCRbeta library preparation incorporated unique molecular identifiers. TCRdb used MiXCR to reprocess the PCR reads, holding one entry per CDR3 protein. Counted here are about 420,000 distinct CDR3 sequences, under 20% occurring once; the ten biggest clones make up just under 30%. As for this clonotype: Antigen unknown.

The J segment lost 0 bases and the V segment lost 5 bases, leaving 4 bases of the junction unmatched. In germline, CDR1 is ENHRY, CDR2 SYGVKD. The CDR3 has 15 residues. The TCR originated in a boy under two years old who had a stem cell transplant for Wiskott-Aldrich syndrome, so the T cells may come from the graft donor. The sample in question was PBMCs, mostly from graft donor cells, obtained 360 days after TCRalphabeta/CD19-depleted stem cell transplant. The J gene is TRBJ1-5, the V gene TRBV10-3; 7 nucleotides match TRBD1. The CDR3 reads CAISQGQLSNQPQHF. CDR3 in DNA: TGTGCCATCAGTCAGGGACAGCTTAGCAATCAGCCCCAGCATTTT.